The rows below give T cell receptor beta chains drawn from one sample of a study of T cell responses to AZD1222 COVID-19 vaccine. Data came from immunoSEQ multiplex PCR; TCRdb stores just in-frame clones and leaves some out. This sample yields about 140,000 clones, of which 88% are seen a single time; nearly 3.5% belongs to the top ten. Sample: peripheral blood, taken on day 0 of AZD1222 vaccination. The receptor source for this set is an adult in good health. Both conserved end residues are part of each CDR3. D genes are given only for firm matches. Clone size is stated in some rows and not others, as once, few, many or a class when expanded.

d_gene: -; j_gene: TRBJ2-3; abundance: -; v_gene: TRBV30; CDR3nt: TGTGCCTGGAGCCCCGGGGGCACAGATACGCAGTATTTT; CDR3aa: CAWSPGGTDTQYF
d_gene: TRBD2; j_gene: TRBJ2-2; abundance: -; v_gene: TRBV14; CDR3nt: TGTGCCAGCAGCCATATGACCGGGACTAGCGGGGTCCCCGTGGCCGGGGAGCTGTTTTTT; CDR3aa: CASSHMTGTSGVPVAGELFF
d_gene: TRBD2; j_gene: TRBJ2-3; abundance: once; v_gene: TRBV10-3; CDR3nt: TGTGCCATCAGTGAGTCAAGCGGGAGAGCAGATACGCAGTATTTT; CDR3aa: CAISESSGRADTQYF
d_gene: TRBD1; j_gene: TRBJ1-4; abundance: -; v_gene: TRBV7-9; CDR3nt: TGTGCCAGCAGCTTAACATCGGCAGGGGGAGAAAAACTGTTTTTT; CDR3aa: CASSLTSAGGEKLFF
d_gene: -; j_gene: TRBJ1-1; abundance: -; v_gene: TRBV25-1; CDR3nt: TGTGCCAGCAGTGGCGCCAGCAGGGAGGACACTGAAGCTTTCTTT; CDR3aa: CASSGASREDTEAFF
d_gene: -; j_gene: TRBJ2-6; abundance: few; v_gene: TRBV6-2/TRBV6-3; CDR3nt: TGTGCCAGCAGTCTGACCTCTGGGGCCAACGTCCTGACTTTC; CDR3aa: CASSLTSGANVLTF
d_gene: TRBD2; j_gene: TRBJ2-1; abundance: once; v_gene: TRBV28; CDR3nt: TGTGCCAGCAGTGGGGGGACTAGCGGGAGTTTCTATGAGCAGTTCTTC; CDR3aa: CASSGGTSGSFYEQFF
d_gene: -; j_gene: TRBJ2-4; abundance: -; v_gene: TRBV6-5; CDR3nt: TGTGCCAGCATCCTACAGGGCATAGCCAAAAACATTCAGTACTTC; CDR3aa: CASILQGIAKNIQYF
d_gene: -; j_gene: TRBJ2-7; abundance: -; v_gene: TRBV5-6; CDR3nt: TGTGCCAGCAGCCCGGGACCTGGAACTCCCGAGCAGTACTTC; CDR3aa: CASSPGPGTPEQYF
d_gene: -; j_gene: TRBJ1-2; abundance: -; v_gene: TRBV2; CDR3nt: TGTGCCAGCAGCGCTGAAGGGCTCTATGGCTACACCTTC; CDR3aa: CASSAEGLYGYTF
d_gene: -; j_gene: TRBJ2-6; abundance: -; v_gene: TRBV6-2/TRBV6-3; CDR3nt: TGTGCCAGCAGTTTGGGACGAAACGTCCTGACTTTC; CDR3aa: CASSLGRNVLTF
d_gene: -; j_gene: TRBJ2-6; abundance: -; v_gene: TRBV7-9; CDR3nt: TGTGCCAGCAACAAGGCCAACGTCCTGACTTTC; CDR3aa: CASNKANVLTF
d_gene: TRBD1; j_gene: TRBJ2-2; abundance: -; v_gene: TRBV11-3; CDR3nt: TGTGCCAGCAGCATGGGCCAGGACAGGGTTGGGGCCGGGGAGCTGTTTTTT; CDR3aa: CASSMGQDRVGAGELFF
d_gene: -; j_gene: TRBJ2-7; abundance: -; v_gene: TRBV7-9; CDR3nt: TGTGCCAGCAGCTTAGGTAGGACAGATTACTACGAGCAGTACTTC; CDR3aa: CASSLGRTDYYEQYF
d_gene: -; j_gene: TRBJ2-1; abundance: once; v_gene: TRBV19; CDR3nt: TGTGCCAGCACCGGGATCCAAGCGGGCTACAATGAGCAGTTCTTC; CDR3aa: CASTGIQAGYNEQFF